The 8 T cell receptor beta chains below were found in one sample sequenced in a study of blood T cell repertoires in COVID-19. Sequencing was performed with immunoSEQ multiplex PCR; in TCRdb, only in-frame clones are kept and a portion is missing. The sample consists of over 250,000 clones, about 92% of them appearing once. The sample taken for sequencing was PBMCs or T cells enriched from blood (not recorded which). The receptors shown here come from a man aged 55 to 70 who had recovered from COVID-19.

The genes are TRBV3-1 (or the pseudogene TRBV3-2) and TRBJ2-7, with TRBD2 matching 9 bases. J lost 2 bases, V lost 5 bases, and 13 bases had no gene match. The germline V gene encodes CDR1 LGHDT and CDR2 YNNKEL (reference sequence). The CDR3 runs to 17 residues. Here the CDR3 DNA reads TGTGCCAGCAGCGAAAGGTATGGCGGGGGGGCCGCCTACGAGCAGTACTTC. It encodes CASSERYGGGAAYEQYF.

This chain joins TRBV19 and TRBJ1-1, with D unclear. Germline V lookup: CDR1 LNHDA, CDR2 SQIVND (reference sequence). The CDR3 consists of 12 residues. The ends were cut back, 7 bases at V and 5 bases at J, with 11 bases in the middle. CDR3 sequence reads: CASMSGRTEAFF. The CDR3 nucleotides are TGTGCCAGTATGAGTGGGAGGACTGAAGCTTTCTTT.

The gene calls are TRBV6-2 or TRBV6-3 and TRBJ2-5; D uncertain. Germline V gives CDR1 MNHEY, CDR2 SVGEGT. Trimming pared 3 bases from V and 5 bases from J, leaving 4 bases between. CDR3 length: 11 amino acids. In DNA form, the CDR3 reads TGTGCCAGCAGTTATCTGGAGACCCAGTACTTC. It codes for CASSYLETQYF.

The chain employs TRBV5-1 and TRBJ2-1; D possibly corresponds to TRBD1 (6 bases). Germline values: CDR1 SGHRS, CDR2 YFSETQ. The CDR3 contains 17 residues. The V end lost 2 bases, the J end lost 9 bases, and 24 bases lay between the germline ends. The CDR3 protein is CASSLWPRAGEGGEQFF. CDR3 DNA sequence: TGCGCCAGCAGCTTATGGCCCCGAGCAGGAGAAGGGGGTGAGCAGTTCTTC.

The chain links TRBV6-5 to TRBJ1-1; D gene ambiguous. CDR1 and CDR2 from the germline V gene are MNHEY and SVGAGI. V lost 6 bases, J lost 5 bases, and 13 bases lay in between. This CDR3 region has 13 residues. The CDR3 DNA sequence: TGTGCCAGCAGGGGAGAAGGGTTGACTGAAGCTTTCTTT. This encodes CASRGEGLTEAFF.

The V gene is TRBV3-1 (or the pseudogene TRBV3-2), the J gene TRBJ2-5; 7 positions agree with TRBD2. Per the germline V gene, CDR1 is LGHDT and CDR2 is YNNKEL (reference sequence). Losses at the gene ends were 6 bases for V and 5 bases for J; bases not matched to a gene: 9. The CDR3 spans 14 residues. CDR3 in amino acids: CASRRSGGGETQYF. CDR3 sequence (DNA): TGTGCCAGCAGGAGGTCGGGAGGTGGGGAGACCCAGTACTTC.

The chain joins TRBV12-5 to TRBJ1-4; TRBD1 matches 7 bases. This CDR3 spans 14 amino acids. In germline, CDR1 is LGHNT, CDR2 FRNRAP. J gave up 7 bases and V 6 bases, and 8 bases lay outside the gene matches. CDR3 nucleotides: TGTGCTAGTGGCCCAGGGGGTCCGGGTGAAAAACTGTTTTTT. Its translation: CASGPGGPGEKLFF.

CDR3 sequence reads: CASSITSGRAKQYF. The CDR3 coding sequence is TGTGCCAGCAGCATAACTAGCGGGAGGGCCAAGCAGTACTTC. This sequence joins TRBV3-1 (or the pseudogene TRBV3-2) and TRBJ2-7; TRBD2 aligns across 13 bases. The germline CDR1 and CDR2 sequences are LGHDT and YNNKEL (reference sequence). The length of the CDR3 is 14 residues. J was trimmed by 8 bases and V by 5 bases; bases with no gene match: 6.